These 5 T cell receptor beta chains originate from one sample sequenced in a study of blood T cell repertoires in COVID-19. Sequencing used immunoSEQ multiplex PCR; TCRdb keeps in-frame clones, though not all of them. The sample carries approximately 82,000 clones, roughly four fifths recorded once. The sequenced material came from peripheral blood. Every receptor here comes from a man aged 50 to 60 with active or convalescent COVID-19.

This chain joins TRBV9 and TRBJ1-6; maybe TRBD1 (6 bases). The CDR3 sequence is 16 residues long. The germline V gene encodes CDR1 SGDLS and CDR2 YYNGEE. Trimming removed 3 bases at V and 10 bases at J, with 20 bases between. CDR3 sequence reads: CASSADITGLGSPLHF. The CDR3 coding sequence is TGTGCCAGCAGCGCCGATATTACAGGGTTGGGGTCACCCCTCCACTTT.

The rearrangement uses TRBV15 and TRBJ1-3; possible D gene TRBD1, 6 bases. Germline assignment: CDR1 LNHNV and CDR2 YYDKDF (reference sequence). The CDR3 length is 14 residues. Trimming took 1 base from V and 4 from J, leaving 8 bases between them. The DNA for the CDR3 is TGTGCCACCAGCAGAGCGGGGGGCGGAAACACCATATATTTT. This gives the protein CATSRAGGGNTIYF. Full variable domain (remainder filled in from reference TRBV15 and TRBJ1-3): DAMVIQNPRYQVTQFGKPVTLSCSQTLNHNVMYWYQQKSSQAPKLLFHYYDKDFNNEADTPDNFQSRRPNTSFCFLDIRSPGLGDTAMYLCATSRAGGGNTIYFGEGSWLTVV.

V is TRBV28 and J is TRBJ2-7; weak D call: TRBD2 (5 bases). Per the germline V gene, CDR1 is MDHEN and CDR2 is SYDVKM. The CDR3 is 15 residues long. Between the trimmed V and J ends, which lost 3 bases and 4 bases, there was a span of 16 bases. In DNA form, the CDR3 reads TGTGCCAGCAGTTTTGGGCGGGCTAGTGTGTACGAGCAGTACGTC. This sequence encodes CASSFGRASVYEQYV.

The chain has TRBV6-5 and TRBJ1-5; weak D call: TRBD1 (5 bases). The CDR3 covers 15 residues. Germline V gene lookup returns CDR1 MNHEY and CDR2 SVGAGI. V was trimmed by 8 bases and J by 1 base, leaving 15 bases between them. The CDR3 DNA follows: TGTGCCAGCCGACAGAGCGCCGGAAGCAATCAGCCCCAGCATTTT. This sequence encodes CASRQSAGSNQPQHF.

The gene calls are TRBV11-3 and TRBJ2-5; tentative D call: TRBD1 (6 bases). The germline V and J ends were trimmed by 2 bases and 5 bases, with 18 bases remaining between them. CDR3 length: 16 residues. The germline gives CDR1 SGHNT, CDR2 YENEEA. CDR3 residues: CASSLIWGPDEETQYF. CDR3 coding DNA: TGTGCCAGCAGCTTAATTTGGGGGCCCGACGAGGAGACCCAGTACTTC.